These 28 T cell receptor beta chains share one sample of origin, sequenced in a study of CXCR3-negative and CXCR3-positive naive CD8 T cells. Through 5' RACE with UMI labels, the TRB cDNA libraries were prepared. Using the 5' RACE reads, TCRdb records one entry per CDR3 protein without DNA. The sample's table shows some 130,000 distinct CDR3 sequences. Material for sequencing was naive CXCR3- CD8+ T cells from blood. As for subset: CD45RO-CCR7+CD27+CD95- naive CD8+ T cells lacking CXCR3 (TNR3-). All receptors come from a human donor in good health. Some clones in this sample may be carry-over from other donors' samples.

The genes are TRBV7-3 and TRBJ2-1; checking the TCRdb D call of TRBD2 is not possible without DNA. Germline-derived CDR1 and CDR2 are SGHTA and FQGTGA. There are 16 residues in the CDR3. The CDR3 here is CASSLLTSGGYNEQFF.

The CDR3: CASSEPGQGAIHEKLFF. The chain recombines TRBV25-1 with TRBJ1-4; TCRdb outputs TRBD1, but without DNA this stays unchecked. The length of the CDR3 is 17 residues. CDR1 is MGHDK and CDR2 is SYGVNS in the germline V gene.

This chain connects TRBV4-3 to TRBJ2-1; TCRdb names TRBD1, which stays unverified in the absence of DNA. CDR3 size: 16 residues. Germline CDR1 reads LGHNA; CDR2 reads YSLEER. The CDR3 protein is CASSQSGAGGEYEQFF.

CDR3 in amino acids: CASSQGQGRDTQYF. This sequence joins TRBV12-3 or TRBV12-4 and TRBJ2-3; TCRdb outputs TRBD1, but without DNA this stays unchecked. The CDR3 consists of 14 residues.

The CDR3 protein is CASSWGHEQFF. J is TRBJ2-1 and V is TRBV12-3 or TRBV12-4; with no DNA, the TCRdb D assignment of TRBD1 cannot be verified. There are 11 residues in the CDR3.

The chain has TRBV2 and TRBJ2-7; with no DNA, the TCRdb D assignment of TRBD1 cannot be verified. The germline gives CDR1 SNHLY, CDR2 FYNNEI. This CDR3 is built from 12 residues. The CDR3 region is CASTSRGYEQYF.

This chain connects TRBV12-5 to TRBJ2-4; TCRdb names TRBD1, which stays unverified in the absence of DNA. The CDR3 spans 19 residues. Germline-derived CDR1 and CDR2 are LGHNT and FRNRAP. CDR3 sequence reads: CASHQVGQGGVFSKNIQYF.

The rearrangement links TRBV20-1 to TRBJ2-1; as DNA is missing, the TRBD2 call by TCRdb cannot be tested. Germline CDR1 reads DFQATT; CDR2 reads SNEGSKA (reference sequence). The CDR3 extends over 19 amino acids. The CDR3 sequence: CSARAPSGIAEYSYNEQFF.

J is TRBJ2-7 and V is TRBV28; TCRdb's D gene call, TRBD2, goes unchecked for lack of DNA. CDR3 size: 14 residues. The V gene's germline CDR1 is MDHEN and CDR2 SYDVKM. The CDR3 region is CASSPSLEAYEQYF.

The V and J genes are TRBV24-1 and TRBJ2-2; TCRdb selects TRBD2, and the lack of DNA leaves this call unchecked. CDR1 and CDR2 (germline): KGHDR, SFDVKD. The CDR3 is 18 residues long. The CDR3 sequence is CATSDLRPAGTNTGELFF.

V gene TRBV25-1 combines with J gene TRBJ1-1; TCRdb selects TRBD1, and the lack of DNA leaves this call unchecked. Germline CDR1 MGHDK, CDR2 SYGVNS. The CDR3 runs 15 residues. The CDR3 region is CASSEGAGGFPEAFF.

CDR3 region: CASTQRTNTYEQYF. This chain uses TRBV10-2 with TRBJ2-7; lacking DNA, the TRBD2 call made by TCRdb goes unchecked. Germline V gene sequence: CDR1 WSHSY, CDR2 SAAADI. The CDR3 has 14 residues.

The chain joins TRBV29-1 to TRBJ2-7; as DNA is missing, the TRBD1 call by TCRdb cannot be tested. From germline, CDR1 is SQVTM and CDR2 ANQGSEA. The CDR3 runs 14 residues. The CDR3 region is CSVSTGGGIYEQYF.

The J gene is TRBJ2-2, the V gene TRBV4-1. Germline assignment: CDR1 MGHRA and CDR2 YSYEKL. CDR3 size: 16 residues. CDR3 residues: CASSQEHRIGTGELFF.

The chain links TRBV6-1 to TRBJ1-1; with no DNA, the TCRdb D assignment of TRBD1 cannot be verified. The length of the CDR3 is 16 residues. CDR1 is MNHNS and CDR2 is SASEGT in the germline V gene. CDR3: CASSEYAGREDTEAFF.

This chain connects TRBV6-2 or TRBV6-3 to TRBJ2-1; the TCRdb D gene call, TRBD2, has no DNA to confirm it. The CDR3 totals 16 residues. Per the germline V gene, CDR1 is MNHEY and CDR2 is SVGEGT. The CDR3 spells CASSCSPSGGRNEQFF.

The genes are TRBV20-1 and TRBJ2-7; the TCRdb call, TRBD2, lacks DNA for checking. Per germline, CDR1 DFQATT and CDR2 SNEGSKA (reference sequence). This CDR3 has 15 residues. The CDR3 here is CSAKQLAGTSYEQYF.

The V and J genes are TRBV28 and TRBJ1-1. Germline V CDR1 and CDR2: MDHEN, SYDVKM. The CDR3 extends over 13 amino acids. CDR3: CASSTQGPVHAFF. Full variable domain (remainder filled in from reference TRBV28 and TRBJ1-1): DVKVTQSSRYLVKRTGEKVFLECVQDMDHENMFWYRQDPGLGLRLIYFSYDVKMKEKGDIPEGYSVSREKKERFSLILESASTNQTSMYLCASSTQGPVHAFFGQGTRLTVV.

The chain links TRBV20-1 to TRBJ2-1; checking the TCRdb D call of TRBD2 is not possible without DNA. The CDR3 sequence is 14 residues long. From germline, CDR1 is DFQATT and CDR2 SNEGSKA (reference sequence). CDR3 loop: CSAKKVPGSDEQFF.

J is TRBJ2-7 and V is TRBV12-3 or TRBV12-4; TCRdb reports TRBD1, a call that lacks DNA to check it against. CDR3 length: 13 residues. The CDR3 region is CASSFRGTDEQYF.

CDR3: CASSYPGQGYEQYF. The chain couples TRBV7-9 to TRBJ2-7; checking the TCRdb D call of TRBD1 is not possible without DNA. Germline CDR1 SEHNR, CDR2 FQNEAQ (reference sequence). The CDR3 runs to 14 residues.

The V gene is TRBV7-4, the J gene TRBJ1-5; with no DNA, the TCRdb D assignment of TRBD1 cannot be verified. Germline CDR1 and CDR2: SGHVT and SQSDAQ. The CDR3 sequence is 17 residues long. CDR3 sequence reads: CASSPRDRDFSNQPQHF.

The chain uses TRBV5-1 and TRBJ2-5; TCRdb lists TRBD1, though no DNA is available to test this call. CDR1 and CDR2 (germline): SGHRS, YFSETQ. The CDR3 sequence is 13 residues long. This chain's CDR3 is CASPGEKEETQYF.

This chain uses TRBV5-1 with TRBJ2-4; TCRdb lists TRBD1, though no DNA is available to test this call. The germline gives CDR1 SGHRS, CDR2 YFSETQ. This CDR3 is 18 amino acids long. CDR3 region: CASSFGSDREGAKNIQYF.

The chain links TRBV7-9 to TRBJ2-2; with no DNA, the TCRdb D assignment of TRBD1 cannot be verified. Germline loops: CDR1 SEHNR, CDR2 FQNEAQ (reference sequence). This CDR3 contains 16 residues. The CDR3 reads CASSLDKNFNTGELFF.

V gene TRBV7-7 combines with J gene TRBJ2-2; the D gene TCRdb calls, TRBD1, cannot be checked with no DNA. Germline V gene sequence: CDR1 SSHAT, CDR2 FNYEAQ (reference sequence). There are 14 residues in the CDR3. The CDR3 sequence: CATQGLPNTGELFF.

The chain uses TRBV23-1 and TRBJ2-7; TCRdb gives TRBD1 as the D gene, but with no DNA this cannot be confirmed. TRBV23-1 is annotated as an ORF whose role is uncertain. The CDR3 runs 18 residues. Here the CDR3 reads CASSQSRQGRRGSYEQYF.

V is TRBV2 and J is TRBJ2-7; TCRdb selects TRBD2, and the lack of DNA leaves this call unchecked. There are 15 residues in the CDR3. Germline CDR1 SNHLY, CDR2 FYNNEI. This CDR3 is CASSVLAGPFYEQYF.